A single sample gave rise to the 3 T cell receptor beta chains below, sequenced in a study of post-analysis software for immune sequencing data. Whole-study findings and limits: With TRBV5-6, TRBV5-1 and TRBV20-1 included, roughly five TRBV segments were more frequent in patients than in controls.

Unique molecular identifiers featured in each of the TCR beta cDNA libraries. TCRdb ran MiXCR on the PCR reads and lists one entry per CDR3 protein. The repertoire includes roughly 650,000 distinct CDR3 sequences, 59% of them detected once, and roughly 10% sits in the top ten. No antigens are known for them. The sequencing sample was made of blood. These receptor sequences come from a girl aged 2-10 years with multiple sclerosis.

V gene TRBV20-1 combines with J gene TRBJ2-1; weak D call: TRBD2 (6 bases). Germline CDR1 is DFQATT and CDR2 is SNEGSKA (reference sequence). The CDR3 has 16 amino acids. Trimming pared 5 bases from V and 7 bases from J, leaving 24 bases between. CDR3 DNA sequence: TGCAGTGCTCTTCCGATATCCCGTGCTGCGGGAAATGAGCAGTTCTTC. It yields the protein CSALPISRAAGNEQFF.

This chain joins TRBV11-2 and TRBJ2-7, with 10 bases identical to TRBD2. Germline V gene sequence: CDR1 SGHAT, CDR2 FQNNGV. J lost 0 bases, V lost 5 bases, and 4 bases had no gene match. The CDR3 runs 15 residues. The CDR3 DNA reads TGTGCCAGCAGCCGACTAGCGGGCCCCTCCTACGAGCAGTACTTC. Its protein product is CASSRLAGPSYEQYF.

The J gene is TRBJ2-1, the V gene TRBV7-3, with D possibly matching TRBD2 (7 bases). Deletions cut 0 bases from V and 8 bases from J, with 17 bases between. This CDR3 comprises 16 residues. From germline, CDR1 is SGHTA and CDR2 FQGTGA. The CDR3 nucleotides are TGTGCCAGCAGCTTAACGGGGGCGGGAGCGGCGTATGAGCAGTTCTTC. Translating it yields CASSLTGAGAAYEQFF.